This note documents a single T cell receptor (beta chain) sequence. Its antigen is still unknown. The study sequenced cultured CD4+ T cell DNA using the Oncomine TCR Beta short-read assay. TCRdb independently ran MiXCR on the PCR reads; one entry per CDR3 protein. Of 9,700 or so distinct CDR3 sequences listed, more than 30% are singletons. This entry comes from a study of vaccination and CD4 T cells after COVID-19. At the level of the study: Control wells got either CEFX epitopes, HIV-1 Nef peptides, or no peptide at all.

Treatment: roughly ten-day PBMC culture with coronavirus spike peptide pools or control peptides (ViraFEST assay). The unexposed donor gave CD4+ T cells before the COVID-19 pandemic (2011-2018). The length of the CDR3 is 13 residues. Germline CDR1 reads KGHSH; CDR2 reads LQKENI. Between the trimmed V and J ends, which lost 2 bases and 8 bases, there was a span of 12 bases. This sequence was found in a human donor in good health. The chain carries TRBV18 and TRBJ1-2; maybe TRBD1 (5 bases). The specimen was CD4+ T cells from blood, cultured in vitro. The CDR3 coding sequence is TGTGCCAGCTCACCAGAAGGGGAGTTCGGCTACACCTTC. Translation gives CASSPEGEFGYTF. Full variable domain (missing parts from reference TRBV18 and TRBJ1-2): NAGVMQNPRHLVRRRGQEARLRCSPMKGHSHVYWYRQLPEEGLKFMVYLQKENIIDESGMPKERFSAEFPKEGPSILRIQQVVRGDSAAYFCASSPEGEFGYTFGSGTRLTVV.